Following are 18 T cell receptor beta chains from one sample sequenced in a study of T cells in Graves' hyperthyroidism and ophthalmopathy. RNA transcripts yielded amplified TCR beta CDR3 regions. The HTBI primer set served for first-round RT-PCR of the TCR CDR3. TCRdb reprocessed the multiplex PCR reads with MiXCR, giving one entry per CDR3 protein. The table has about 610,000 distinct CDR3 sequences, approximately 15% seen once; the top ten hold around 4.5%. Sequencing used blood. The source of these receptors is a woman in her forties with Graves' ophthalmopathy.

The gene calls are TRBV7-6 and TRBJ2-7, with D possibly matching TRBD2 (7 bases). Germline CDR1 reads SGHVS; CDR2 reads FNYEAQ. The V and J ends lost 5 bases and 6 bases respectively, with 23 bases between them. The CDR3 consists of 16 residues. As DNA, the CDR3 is TGTGCCAGCAGCAGGGGGGGGGACGGCGGACCTCGCGAGCAGTACTTC. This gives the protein CASSRGGDGGPREQYF.

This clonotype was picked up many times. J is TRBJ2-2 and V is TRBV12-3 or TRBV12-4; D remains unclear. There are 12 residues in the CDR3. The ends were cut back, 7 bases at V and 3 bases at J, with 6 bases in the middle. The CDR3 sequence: CASTSYTGELFF. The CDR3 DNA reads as TGTGCCAGCACGTCTTACACCGGGGAGCTGTTTTTT.

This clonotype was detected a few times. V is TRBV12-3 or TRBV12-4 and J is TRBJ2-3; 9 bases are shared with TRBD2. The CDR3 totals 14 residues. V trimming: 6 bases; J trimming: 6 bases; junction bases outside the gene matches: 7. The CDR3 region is CASRIAGVGDTQYF. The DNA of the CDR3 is TGTGCCAGCAGAATAGCGGGAGTCGGGGATACGCAGTATTTT.

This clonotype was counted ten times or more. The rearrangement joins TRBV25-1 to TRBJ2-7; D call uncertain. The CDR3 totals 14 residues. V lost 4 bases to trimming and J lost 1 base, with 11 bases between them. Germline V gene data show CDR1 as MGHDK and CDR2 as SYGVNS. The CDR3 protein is CASSGGYPSYEQYF. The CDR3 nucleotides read TGTGCCAGCAGTGGAGGCTACCCTTCCTACGAGCAGTACTTC.

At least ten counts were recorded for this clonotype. This CDR3 is CASSPDSRAYTQYF. The CDR3 DNA is TGTGCCAGCAGCCCCGACTCGCGGGCCTATACGCAGTATTTT. The V and J genes are TRBV7-8 and TRBJ2-3, with a weak D call TRBD2 (5 bases). The length of the CDR3 is 14 residues. Germline-derived CDR1 and CDR2 are SGHVS and FQNEAQ. The V end lost 5 bases, the J end lost 7 bases, and 16 bases lay between the germline ends.

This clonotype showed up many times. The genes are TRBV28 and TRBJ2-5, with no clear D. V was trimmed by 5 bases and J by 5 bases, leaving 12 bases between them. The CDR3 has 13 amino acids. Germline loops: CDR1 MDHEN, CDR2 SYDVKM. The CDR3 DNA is TGTGCCAGCAGTCTCTTCCCCCCGGAGACCCAGTACTTC. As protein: CASSLFPPETQYF.

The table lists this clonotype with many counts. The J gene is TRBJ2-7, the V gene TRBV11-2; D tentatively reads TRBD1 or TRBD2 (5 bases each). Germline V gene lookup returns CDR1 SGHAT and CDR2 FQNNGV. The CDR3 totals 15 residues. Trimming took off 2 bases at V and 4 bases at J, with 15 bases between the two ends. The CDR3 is CASSLIPGTGYEQYF. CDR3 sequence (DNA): TGTGCCAGCAGCTTAATCCCCGGGACGGGATACGAGCAGTACTTC.

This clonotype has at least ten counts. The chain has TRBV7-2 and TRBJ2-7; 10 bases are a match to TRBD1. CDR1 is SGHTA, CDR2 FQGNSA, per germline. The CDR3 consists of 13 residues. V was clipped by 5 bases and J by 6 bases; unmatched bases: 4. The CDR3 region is CASSTDRGLEQYF. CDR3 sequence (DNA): TGTGCCAGCAGCACAGACAGGGGGCTCGAGCAGTACTTC. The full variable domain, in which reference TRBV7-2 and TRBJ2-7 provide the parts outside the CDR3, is GAGVSQSPSNKVTEKGKDVELRCDPISGHTALYWYRQSLGQGLEFLIYFQGNSAPDKSGLPSDRFSAERTGGSVSTLTIQRTQQEDSAVYLCASSTDRGLEQYFGPGTRLTVT.

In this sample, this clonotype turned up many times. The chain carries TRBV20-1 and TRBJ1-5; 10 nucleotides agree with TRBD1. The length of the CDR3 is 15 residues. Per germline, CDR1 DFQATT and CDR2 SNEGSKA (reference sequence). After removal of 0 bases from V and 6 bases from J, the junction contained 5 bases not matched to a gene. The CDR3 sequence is CSARDLTGGTQPQHF. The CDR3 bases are TGCAGTGCTAGAGATCTGACAGGGGGCACTCAGCCCCAGCATTTT.

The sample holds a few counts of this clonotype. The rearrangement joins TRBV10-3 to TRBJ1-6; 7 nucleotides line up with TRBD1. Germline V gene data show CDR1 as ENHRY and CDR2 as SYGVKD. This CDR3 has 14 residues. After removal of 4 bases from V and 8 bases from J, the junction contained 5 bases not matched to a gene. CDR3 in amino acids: CAISVGQEDSPLHF. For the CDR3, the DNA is TGTGCCATCAGTGTAGGACAGGAGGATTCACCCCTCCACTTT.

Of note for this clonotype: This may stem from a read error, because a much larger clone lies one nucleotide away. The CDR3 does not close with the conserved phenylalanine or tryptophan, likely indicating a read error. This CDR3 is CASSLDSGPEAFL. The CDR3 DNA reads TGTGCCAGCAGCTTGGATTCGGGACCAGAAGCTTTCCTT. This sequence joins TRBV7-9 and TRBJ1-1; possibly TRBD1 for D (5 bases). CDR1 and CDR2 (germline): SEHNR, FQNEAQ (reference sequence). The V end lost 3 bases, the J end lost 8 bases, and 13 bases lay between the germline ends. The length of the CDR3 is 13 residues.

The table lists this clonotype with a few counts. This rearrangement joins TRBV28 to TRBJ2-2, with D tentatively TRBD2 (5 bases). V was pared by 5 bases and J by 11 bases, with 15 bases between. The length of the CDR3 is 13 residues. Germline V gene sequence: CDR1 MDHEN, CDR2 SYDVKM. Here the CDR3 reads CASSISLGFELFF. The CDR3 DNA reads TGTGCCAGCAGTATCTCACTAGGGTTTGAGCTGTTTTTT.

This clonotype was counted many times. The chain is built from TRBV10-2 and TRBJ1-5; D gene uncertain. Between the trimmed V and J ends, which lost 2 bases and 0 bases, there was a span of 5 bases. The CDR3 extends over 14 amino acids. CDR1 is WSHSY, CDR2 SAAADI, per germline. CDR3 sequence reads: CASSEMDSNQPQHF. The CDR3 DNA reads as TGCGCCAGCAGTGAGATGGATAGCAATCAGCCCCAGCATTTT.

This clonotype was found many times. For the CDR3, the DNA is TGTGCCAGCTCGCGGGACTATATGAGCACAGATACGCAGTATTTT. Its translation is CASSRDYMSTDTQYF. V and J are TRBV18 and TRBJ2-3; 7 nucleotides match TRBD2. CDR1 KGHSH and CDR2 LQKENI come from the germline V gene. The trim removed 6 bases at V and 0 bases at J, leaving 6 bases unmatched. There are 15 residues in the CDR3.

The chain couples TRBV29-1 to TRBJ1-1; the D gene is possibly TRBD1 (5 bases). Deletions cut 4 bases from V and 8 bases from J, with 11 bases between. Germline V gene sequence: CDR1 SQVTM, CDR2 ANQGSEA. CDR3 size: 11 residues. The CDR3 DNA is TGCAGCGTTGGGGGACGGGGAGAAGCTTTCTTT. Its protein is CSVGGRGEAFF.

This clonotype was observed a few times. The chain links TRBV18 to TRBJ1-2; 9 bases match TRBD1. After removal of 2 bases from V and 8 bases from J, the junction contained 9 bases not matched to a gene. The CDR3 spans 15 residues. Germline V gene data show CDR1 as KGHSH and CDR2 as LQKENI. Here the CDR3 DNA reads TGTGCCAGCTCACCAGGGACAGGGTCCCTTTCCGGCTACACCTTC. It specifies CASSPGTGSLSGYTF. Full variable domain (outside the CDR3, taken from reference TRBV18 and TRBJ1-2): NAGVMQNPRHLVRRRGQEARLRCSPMKGHSHVYWYRQLPEEGLKFMVYLQKENIIDESGMPKERFSAEFPKEGPSILRIQQVVRGDSAAYFCASSPGTGSLSGYTFGSGTRLTVV.

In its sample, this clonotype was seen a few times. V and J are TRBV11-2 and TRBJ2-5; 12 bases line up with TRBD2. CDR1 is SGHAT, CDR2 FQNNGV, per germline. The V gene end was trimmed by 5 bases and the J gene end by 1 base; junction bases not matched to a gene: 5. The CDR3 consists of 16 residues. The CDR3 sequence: CASSQTGLAGQETQYF. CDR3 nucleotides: TGTGCCAGCAGCCAAACGGGACTAGCGGGCCAAGAGACCCAGTACTTC.

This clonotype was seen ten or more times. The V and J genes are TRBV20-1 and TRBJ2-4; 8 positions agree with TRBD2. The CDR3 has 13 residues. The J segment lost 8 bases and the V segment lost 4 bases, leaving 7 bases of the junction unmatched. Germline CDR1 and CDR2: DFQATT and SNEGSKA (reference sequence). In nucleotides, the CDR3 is TGCAGTGCTACGCTGAGCGGGAGTTACATTCAGTACTTC. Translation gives CSATLSGSYIQYF.